Shown below are 10 T cell receptor beta chains from a single sample sequenced in a study of T-cell reconstitution after alpha-beta-depleted transplantation in children (dated by TCRdb to 2016 to 2017). The sample's treatment or condition label, in plain terms: allogeneic hematopoietic cell transplantation with graft depleted of TCRalphabeta T cells and CD19 B cells. The protocol used for the library was PCR. The listed sequencing device is Illumina HiSeq 2500. TCR libraries were prepared with molecular barcoding, using unique molecular identifiers to normalize TCRbeta repertoire quantification. TCRdb ran its own pipeline on the public reads, namely fastp trimming at Q25 and MiXCR clone calling, and kept in-frame beta chains. Each entry merges the rows of one CDR3 protein and shows their most common DNA and genes. This sample has fewer than 750,000 distinct CDR3 sequences in its table, and roughly 27% of those were observed once. The ten largest clones take up around a third of the sample.

The material was PBMCs, obtained before TCRalphabeta/CD19-depleted stem cell transplant. Source of these receptors: a boy in the first two years of life with Wiskott-Aldrich syndrome, due to receive a stem cell transplant.

Only a few counts were recorded for this clonotype. The rearrangement joins TRBV29-1 to TRBJ2-5; D may be TRBD2 (5 bases). CDR3 length: 13 amino acids. Germline-derived CDR1 and CDR2 are SQVTM and ANQGSEA. V shed 4 bases and J shed 5 bases, with 14 bases lying between them. The CDR3 nucleotides are TGCAGCGTTGGTTCCCGGCAGCGGGAGACCCAGTACTTC. Amino acid sequence: CSVGSRQRETQYF.

This clonotype was detected only a few times. This chain links TRBV14 with TRBJ2-1, with D possibly matching TRBD1 (6 bases). The V end lost 0 bases, the J end lost 8 bases, and 14 bases lay between the germline ends. CDR1 and CDR2 from the germline V gene are SGHDN and FVKESK. This CDR3 has 15 residues. In DNA form, the CDR3 reads TGTGCCAGCAGCCAAGATTTCCCCAGGGGAGATGAGCAGTTCTTC. Its protein is CASSQDFPRGDEQFF.

The rearrangement uses TRBV7-3 and TRBJ2-7, with 7 bases lining up with TRBD2. The CDR3 is made up of 14 amino acids. J was trimmed by 0 bases and V by 5 bases; bases with no gene match: 4. Germline values: CDR1 SGHTA, CDR2 FQGTGA. CDR3 protein: CASSPGLDSYEQYF. CDR3 nucleotides: TGTGCCAGCAGCCCCGGACTAGACTCCTACGAGCAGTACTTC.

This chain uses TRBV5-1 with TRBJ1-2; a possible D gene is TRBD1 (5 bases). Deletions cut 4 bases from V and 4 bases from J, with 11 bases between. CDR3 length equals 13 residues. Germline V gene sequence: CDR1 SGHRS, CDR2 YFSETQ. As DNA, the CDR3 is TGCGCCAGCAGCCCCGGGACCTCCTATGGCTACACCTTC. Its protein product is CASSPGTSYGYTF. Based on the CDR3 plus reference TRBV5-1 and TRBJ1-2, the full variable domain is KAGVTQTPRYLIKTRGQQVTLSCSPISGHRSVSWYQQTPGQGLQFLFEYFSETQRNKGNFPGRFSGRQFSNSRSEMNVSTLELGDSALYLCASSPGTSYGYTFGSGTRLTVV.

Turning to this clonotype: Relative to the germline gene, one junction end is altered; a read error may explain this. This chain links TRBV4-1 with TRBJ1-2; D is unresolved. Germline CDR1 MGHRA, CDR2 YSYEKL. The CDR3 runs 16 residues. The CDR3 nucleotides are TGCGCCAGCAGCCACGGAAGGGTTGCAAATAACTATGCCTACACCTTC. This gives the protein CASSHGRVANNYAYTF.

This clonotype was seen only a few times. This chain uses TRBV4-2 with TRBJ2-3; D tentatively reads TRBD1 or TRBD2 (5 bases each). Germline values: CDR1 LGHNA, CDR2 YNFKEQ. The CDR3 length is 15 residues. The V end lost 0 bases, the J end lost 5 bases, and 12 bases lay between the germline ends. CDR3 residues: CASSQDDVGGDTQYF. DNA for the CDR3: TGTGCCAGCAGCCAAGATGACGTTGGGGGAGATACGCAGTATTTT.

The chain uses TRBV28 and TRBJ2-5; D may be TRBD1 (7 bases). Trimming left V 1 base short and J 5 bases short, with 14 bases between. The CDR3 is 15 residues long. Germline values: CDR1 MDHEN, CDR2 SYDVKM. The CDR3 protein is CASSLFQGGRETQYF. CDR3 nucleotide sequence: TGTGCCAGCAGTTTATTCCAGGGGGGTAGGGAGACCCAGTACTTC.

The genes are TRBV29-1 and TRBJ2-1, with 7 bases aligning to TRBD2. Germline assignment: CDR1 SQVTM and CDR2 ANQGSEA. This CDR3 comprises 11 residues. After removal of 6 bases from V and 7 bases from J, the junction contained 3 bases not matched to a gene. CDR3 DNA: TGCAGCGTGGGGGGGAGGAATGAGCAGTTCTTC. This translates into CSVGGRNEQFF.

The gene calls are TRBV5-1 and TRBJ1-6; D is possibly TRBD1 (6 bases). The CDR3 totals 15 residues. Trimming removed 4 bases from V and 5 bases from J, with 13 bases in between. Germline assignment: CDR1 SGHRS and CDR2 YFSETQ. The chain's CDR3 is CASSREGQNNSPLHF. The CDR3, as DNA: TGCGCCAGCAGCCGCGAAGGACAGAATAATTCACCCCTCCACTTT.

The chain couples TRBV5-1 to TRBJ2-3, with 11 bases matching TRBD2. V lost 4 bases and J lost 4; bases outside the gene matches: 5. CDR1 is SGHRS, CDR2 YFSETQ, per germline. CDR3 length equals 15 residues. CDR3 in amino acids: CASSELAGGPDTQYF. CDR3 DNA sequence: TGCGCCAGCAGCGAATTAGCGGGAGGGCCAGATACGCAGTATTTT.